This TCR beta chain came from a study of T cells in Graves' hyperthyroidism and ophthalmopathy (dated by TCRdb to between 2017 and 2020). For context, the study as a whole: Peripheral blood samples were taken at initial diagnosis, before any treatment was given. Whether ophthalmopathy could be predicted prospectively was tested in an independent validation cohort made up of 18 to 20 hyperthyroidism patients plus 17 patients who later progressed to ophthalmopathy. The 100 or so discovery patients were randomly split 7:3 into training and test sets. According to the paper, TCR Vbeta CDR3 sequencing was carried out on roughly 130 peripheral blood samples, which came from some 41 ophthalmopathy, 70 to 80 hyperthyroidism and roughly 17 progressor patients. To identify distinguishing TCR V-J signatures, a discovery cohort of about 100 patients was used, comprising some 45 with Graves' ophthalmopathy and around 57 with stable Graves' hyperthyroidism. After sampling, hyperthyroidism patients received methimazole starting at 30 mg daily, and ophthalmopathy patients received high-dose intravenous methylprednisolone. The study also compared thyroid tissue and blood T-cell repertoires from 6 or 7 Graves' hyperthyroidism patients.

This clonotype was seen many times. Its antigen specificity is not known. There are no base qualities to consult, and no much larger clone falls within one base. Results the study describes overall, beyond this receptor: Blood samples also contained most of the expanded thyroid clonotypes (frequency above 0.001), which suggests that blood repertoires may reflect thyroid immune responses. During validation, the model predicted progression to ophthalmopathy a median of approximately six months ahead of onset, with around 71% sensitivity and more than 72% specificity. Ophthalmopathy was separated from stable hyperthyroidism by a 13 V-J signature model, with about 86% sensitivity and around 81% specificity obtained in cross-validation and 80%/75% obtained in testing. Sample size was not statistically predetermined, and blinding of investigators to group allocation was not performed.

A patient counted as having stable Graves' hyperthyroidism if no progression to ophthalmopathy occurred over 18 months of follow-up. Hyperthyroidism patients were aged 18 to 65 years and newly diagnosed, with disease duration of less than 2 months. Patients with uncontrolled infections, other autoimmune diseases, pregnancy or lactation were excluded. Diagnoses were established on the basis of clinical symptoms, serum thyroxine and TRAb, thyroid ultrasound, and orbital computed tomography. PBMCs were isolated from more than 8 ml of fresh peripheral blood by Ficoll-Paque density gradient centrifugation. Trizol reagent was used to extract total RNA, and RNA quality was then checked on an Agilent 2100 Bioanalyzer. The TCR beta CDR3 regions were amplified from the RNA transcripts. A first-round RT-PCR of the TCR CDR3 used the HTBI primer set with the Qiagen OneStep RT-PCR kit. Libraries were constructed in a second round of multiplex PCR, after which size selection and purification were carried out. The libraries were sequenced on an Illumina HiSeq2000 using paired-end 100 bp reads. In the source study's methods: SOAPnuke was used to process the raw data, throwing out any read that contained adapters or uncalled bases, had a mean Phred below 15, or lacked an exact constant-primer or identifier match. High-quality paired reads were merged using COPE v1.2.5, and each unique nucleotide sequence was defined as a clonotype. MiTCR v1.1 was used to align clonotypes to the IMGT TRBV, TRBD and TRBJ reference segments. Analysis was restricted to V-J combinations with a frequency above 0.0001, which covered approximately 99% of repertoires. A TCS score was defined as the ratio between F50 (clonal expansion) and ExV (chaos), using BLOSUM62-based TCRdist between CDR3 peptides within each V-J. Welch's t-statistics and random forest reduced some 510 V-J features to 10 to 15, which were used in a naive Bayes classifier (R e1071). TCRdb applied fastp at Q25 and MiXCR to the public reads, then kept only in-frame beta chains. CDR3 protein sequences are deduplicated, and each keeps its most common genes and DNA. Clone size and V and J calls follow TCRdb, not the original study. A total of roughly 300,000 distinct CDR3 sequences appear in this sample, around a sixth of them only once. The top ten clones comprise approximately 49% of the sample.

The sequencing sample was made of blood. This receptor was taken from a woman between 45 and 65 years old with Graves' hyperthyroidism.

DNA sequence: TGTGCCAGCAGTTTACGTCGCACAGGGGTCGACGAGCAGTACTTC. This encodes CASSLRRTGVDEQYF. Here the chain combines TRBV28 and TRBJ2-7, with 7 bases aligning to TRBD1. Its CDR3 holds 15 amino acids, cysteine through phenylalanine. The retained sequence is limited to the CDR3, 45 bases, with the frame set at the first base. Taken from the germline V gene, the CDR1 and CDR2 loops are MDHEN and SYDVKM. Ends trimmed: V by 2 bases, J by 5 bases; bases unmatched to a gene: 9.